This T cell receptor beta chain was recorded in a study of early T cells in non-severe SARS-CoV-2 infection. Study in general: Chains were not paired, and sequencing was done on bulk RNA from unsorted whole blood.

This CDR3 is built from 13 residues. V was pared by 4 bases and J by 6 bases, with 6 bases of the junction left unmatched. Germline CDR1 is DFQATT and CDR2 is SNEGSKA (reference sequence). Unique molecular identifiers were added to individual cDNA molecules. TCRdb fed the 5' RACE reads into MiXCR, producing one record per CDR3 protein. The table includes roughly 70,000 distinct CDR3 sequences, 20% to 25% detected once. This clonotype came up a few times. The chain is built from TRBV20-1 and TRBJ2-3; 8 bases line up with TRBD2. The sample here was whole blood, taken at baseline. This clonotype originated in an adult who was a healthcare worker with PCR-confirmed SARS-CoV-2 infection or an uninfected control (not recorded which). The CDR3 sequence: CSATGVAGDTQYF. CDR3 nucleotides: TGCAGTGCTACAGGGGTAGCGGGGGATACGCAGTATTTT.